These 31 T cell receptor beta chains originate from one sample sequenced in a study of T-cell memory formation after mild COVID-19. TCRdb re-called the 5' RACE reads through MiXCR, storing one row per CDR3 protein. The sample records around 440,000 distinct CDR3 sequences, approximately 18% being singletons. What was sequenced was PBMCs or a T cell subset sorted from them (not recorded which). These receptors were taken from an adult woman who had mild COVID-19 (a few samples of this study predate the infection). Cell type and time point are not known.

The J gene is TRBJ2-3, the V gene TRBV4-3; 8 positions agree with TRBD2. Trimming removed 0 bases from V and 6 bases from J; junction bases left unmatched: 5. Germline values: CDR1 LGHNA, CDR2 YSLEER. The CDR3 sequence is 15 residues long. The CDR3 DNA reads as TGCGCCAGCAGCCAAGATTTAGCGGGATCCGATACGCAGTATTTT. Its translation: CASSQDLAGSDTQYF.

This clonotype was seen a few times. The rearrangement uses TRBV6-5 and TRBJ2-3, with D perhaps matching TRBD2 (5 bases). V lost 2 bases and J 2 bases, leaving 11 bases between the germline ends. The CDR3 is 15 residues long. Germline V gene lookup returns CDR1 MNHEY and CDR2 SVGAGI. The CDR3: CASSYGLATTDTQYF. The CDR3 coding sequence is TGTGCCAGCAGTTACGGGCTAGCTACCACAGATACGCAGTATTTT.

The sample holds a few counts of this clonotype. The chain has TRBV27 and TRBJ2-1, with a weak D call TRBD1 (5 bases). Germline values: CDR1 MNHEY, CDR2 SMNVEV (reference sequence). Trimming stripped 10 bases from V and 3 bases from J, with 10 bases between. This CDR3 is 12 amino acids long. DNA of the CDR3: TGTGCCATCGGACATCTCTACAATGAGCAGTTCTTC. Its translation is CAIGHLYNEQFF.

The chain employs TRBV29-1 and TRBJ1-1, with 10 nucleotides matching TRBD1. CDR3 size: 14 residues. Germline CDR1 is SQVTM and CDR2 is ANQGSEA. V lost 7 bases to trimming and J lost 0 bases; unmatched junction nucleotides: 5. The CDR3 bases are TGCAGCGGTCGGGACAGGGGCATGAACACTGAAGCTTTCTTT. Translating it yields CSGRDRGMNTEAFF. The full variable domain, completed using reference TRBV29-1 and TRBJ1-1, is SAVISQKPSRDICQRGTSLTIQCQVDSQVTMMFWYRQQPGQSLTLIATANQGSEATYESGFVIDKFPISRPNLTFSTLTVSNMSPEDSSIYLCSGRDRGMNTEAFFGQGTRLTVV.

In this sample, this clonotype turned up a few times. The chain couples TRBV30 to TRBJ1-1; the D gene is possibly TRBD1 (5 bases). With 3 bases removed from V and 0 bases from J, the gap between germline ends came to 8 bases. Germline loops: CDR1 GTSNPN, CDR2 SVGIG (reference sequence). This CDR3 is built from 13 residues. CDR3 amino acids: CAWSLGLNTEAFF. The DNA of the CDR3 is TGTGCCTGGAGCTTGGGGCTGAACACTGAAGCTTTCTTT.

This clonotype was recorded many times. The genes are TRBV3-1 and TRBJ1-6; no reliable D call. V was cut by 6 bases and J by 7 bases, with 10 bases left in between. Germline values: CDR1 LGHDT, CDR2 YNNKEL (reference sequence). This CDR3 comprises 13 residues. This chain's CDR3 is CASSRGGNSPLHF. Written as DNA, the CDR3 is TGTGCCAGCAGTCGAGGCGGGAATTCACCCCTCCACTTT.

This clonotype was found a few times. CDR3 sequence (DNA): TGTGCCAGCAGTGCTAGGGGCACTATCTCTGGGGCCAACGTCCTGACTTTC. This encodes CASSARGTISGANVLTF. The chain is built from TRBV2 and TRBJ2-6; TRBD1 is a possible D gene (5 bases). This CDR3 comprises 17 residues. The V gene lost 4 bases and the J gene lost 0 bases, with 13 bases spanning the gap. Per the germline V gene, CDR1 is SNHLY and CDR2 is FYNNEI.

The rearrangement links TRBV5-1 to TRBJ2-2, with 7 bases matching TRBD2. The CDR3 totals 14 residues. Unmatched junction bases numbered 4, after V lost 2 bases and J lost 6 bases. Germline lookup yields CDR1 SGHRS and CDR2 YFSETQ. The CDR3 is CASSLNSGAGELFF. The CDR3 DNA reads as TGCGCCAGCAGCTTAAACAGCGGGGCCGGGGAGCTGTTTTTT.

The chain couples TRBV28 to TRBJ1-5; D unclear. The germline V and J ends were trimmed by 10 bases and 4 bases, with 23 bases remaining between them. CDR1 MDHEN and CDR2 SYDVKM come from the germline V gene. The CDR3 consists of 16 residues. The chain's CDR3 is CATRGMMTLWNQPQHF. CDR3 in DNA: TGTGCCACGCGCGGAATGATGACCCTATGGAATCAGCCCCAGCATTTT.

The chain employs TRBV2 and TRBJ2-1; D ambiguous. The CDR3 runs 12 residues. Trimming removed 4 bases at V and 6 bases at J, with 7 bases between. Per germline, CDR1 SNHLY and CDR2 FYNNEI. The CDR3 DNA reads TGTGCCAGCAGTGGACCACTCAATGAGCAGTTCTTC. Translation: CASSGPLNEQFF.

This clonotype was seen once. This chain joins TRBV13 and TRBJ2-2; D might be TRBD2 (6 bases). The V gene lost 3 bases and the J gene lost 4 bases, with 15 bases spanning the gap. The V gene's germline CDR1 is PRHDT and CDR2 FYEKMQ (reference sequence). This CDR3 is built from 16 residues. CDR3 residues: CASSFPWAGSTGELFF. CDR3 sequence (DNA): TGTGCCAGCAGCTTCCCCTGGGCGGGGAGCACCGGGGAGCTGTTTTTT. Using reference TRBV13 and TRBJ2-2 for the parts outside the CDR3, the full variable domain is AAGVIQSPRHLIKEKRETATLKCYPIPRHDTVYWYQQGPGQDPQFLISFYEKMQSDKGSIPDRFSAQQFSDYHSELNMSSLELGDSALYFCASSFPWAGSTGELFFGEGSRLTVL.

V gene TRBV12-3 or TRBV12-4 combines with J gene TRBJ2-7, with 9 nucleotides matching TRBD1. With V trimmed by 6 bases and J by 5 bases, 8 bases remained unmatched. The CDR3 runs 14 residues. This CDR3 is CASSHRDREDEQYF. CDR3 DNA sequence: TGTGCCAGCAGCCACCGGGACAGGGAAGACGAGCAGTACTTC.

This sequence joins TRBV5-1 and TRBJ2-3, with 8 bases matching TRBD1. V was pared by 3 bases and J by 4 bases, with 7 bases of the junction left unmatched. The germline CDR1 and CDR2 sequences are SGHRS and YFSETQ. CDR3 length: 15 amino acids. The CDR3 spells CASSSQGAGPDTQYF. For the CDR3, the DNA is TGCGCCAGCAGCTCCCAGGGGGCAGGACCAGATACGCAGTATTTT.

This clonotype came up a few times. This sequence joins TRBV5-1 and TRBJ2-7; TRBD1 aligns across 7 bases. Per the germline V gene, CDR1 is SGHRS and CDR2 is YFSETQ. Trimming removed 0 bases from V and 0 bases from J; junction bases left unmatched: 12. The CDR3 covers 18 residues. DNA of the CDR3: TGCGCCAGCAGCTTGGTCGTCACGTCAGAGGGGGCCTCCTACGAGCAGTACTTC. This translates into CASSLVVTSEGASYEQYF.

This clonotype was counted many times. CDR3 residues: CSARDHRLAGNNEQFF. The DNA for the CDR3 is TGCAGTGCTAGAGATCACAGACTAGCGGGGAACAATGAGCAGTTCTTC. V is TRBV20-1 and J is TRBJ2-1; TRBD2 matches 11 bases. With 0 bases clipped from V and 5 bases from J, the junction kept 6 bases outside the gene matches. This CDR3 comprises 16 residues. Germline assignment: CDR1 DFQATT and CDR2 SNEGSKA (reference sequence).

This clonotype occurred a few times. This rearrangement joins TRBV4-2 to TRBJ2-3; 7 nucleotides match TRBD2. Germline V gives CDR1 LGHNA, CDR2 YNFKEQ. The length of the CDR3 is 15 residues. Losses at the gene ends were 1 base for V and 3 bases for J; bases not matched to a gene: 4. The CDR3 DNA follows: TGTGCCAGCAGCCAAGCGGCGGGGGTAACAGATACGCAGTATTTT. Protein sequence: CASSQAAGVTDTQYF.

This clonotype appeared many times. CDR3 coding DNA: TGTGCCAGCAGCCGGAGGGCCGACAATGAGCAGTTCTTC. Translation: CASSRRADNEQFF. The chain recombines TRBV7-2 with TRBJ2-1; maybe TRBD2 (6 bases). There are 13 residues in the CDR3. Trimming removed 5 bases from V and 5 bases from J, with 10 bases in between. The V gene's germline CDR1 is SGHTA and CDR2 FQGNSA.

This clonotype has only a few counts. The CDR3 protein is CATSSGGKAPYEQYF. CDR3 bases: TGTGCCACATCGTCGGGGGGAAAAGCCCCCTACGAGCAGTACTTC. The chain links TRBV10-3 to TRBJ2-7; TRBD2 aligns across 7 bases. The junction had 14 bases not matched to a gene; V was cut back by 10 bases and J by 2 bases. CDR1 is ENHRY and CDR2 is SYGVKD in the germline V gene. This CDR3 region has 15 residues.

This clonotype appeared a few times. This chain links TRBV5-1 with TRBJ1-2; D is perhaps TRBD1 (5 bases). V was trimmed by 0 bases and J by 5 bases, leaving 17 bases between them. Germline V gene data show CDR1 as SGHRS and CDR2 as YFSETQ. The CDR3 is 16 amino acids. In DNA, the CDR3 is TGCGCCAGCAGCTTGGGATCCGGTCTCGAGGGGTATGGCTACACCTTC. Translating gives CASSLGSGLEGYGYTF.

The chain uses TRBV7-6 and TRBJ1-6; D perhaps matches TRBD1 (5 bases). The V and J ends lost 0 bases and 9 bases respectively, with 12 bases between them. Germline V gene sequence: CDR1 SGHVS, CDR2 FNYEAQ. The CDR3 has 15 amino acids. The CDR3 DNA reads as TGTGCCAGCAGCTTAGCTTCAGGGAGGGCTTCACCCCTCCACTTT. Translated, it gives CASSLASGRASPLHF. Complete variable domain (other parts from reference TRBV7-6 and TRBJ1-6): GAGVSQSPRYKVTKRGQDVALRCDPISGHVSLYWYRQALGQGPEFLTYFNYEAQQDKSGLPNDRFSAERPEGSISTLTIQRTEQRDSAMYRCASSLASGRASPLHFGNGTRLTVT.

This clonotype was seen a handful of times. This rearrangement joins TRBV4-1 to TRBJ1-2; TRBD1 might be the D (6 bases). CDR1 is MGHRA, CDR2 YSYEKL, per germline. The CDR3 is 17 residues long. V was clipped by 0 bases and J by 1 base, with 15 bases between them. The CDR3 sequence is CASSQEGYRAVNYGYTF. The CDR3 DNA is TGCGCCAGCAGCCAAGAGGGATACAGGGCAGTTAACTATGGCTACACCTTC.

This clonotype showed up many times. J is TRBJ2-7 and V is TRBV11-1; D remains ambiguous. This CDR3 is built from 11 residues. V was clipped by 6 bases and J by 4 bases, with 7 bases between them. Germline V gene sequence: CDR1 SGHAT, CDR2 FQDESV (reference sequence). The DNA for the CDR3 is TGTGCCAGCAGTTCCATATACGAGCAGTACTTC. Amino acid sequence: CASSSIYEQYF.

This clonotype has a handful of counts. V and J are TRBV24-1 and TRBJ1-1, with D uncertain. The V gene lost 9 bases and the J gene lost 1 base, with 14 bases spanning the gap. The CDR3 has 14 amino acids. The germline V gene encodes CDR1 KGHDR and CDR2 SFDVKD. This CDR3 is CATRRDGGNTEAFF. In nucleotides, the CDR3 is TGTGCCACCCGCCGAGATGGCGGGAACACTGAAGCTTTCTTT.

This clonotype appeared a few times. The V and J genes are TRBV15 and TRBJ2-1; no clear D. This CDR3 has 15 residues. V was trimmed by 1 base and J by 8 bases, leaving 15 bases between them. CDR1 is LNHNV, CDR2 YYDKDF, per germline (reference sequence). The CDR3 reads CATSRASVPVDEQFF. Written as DNA, the CDR3 is TGTGCCACCAGCAGAGCGTCAGTCCCGGTCGATGAGCAGTTCTTC.

The gene calls are TRBV3-1 and TRBJ2-3; 11 positions match TRBD2. V gave up 1 base and J gave up 5 bases; unmatched junction bases: 5. This CDR3 is built from 16 residues. Germline CDR1 LGHDT, CDR2 YNNKEL (reference sequence). The CDR3 reads CASSQVGTSGGDTQYF. CDR3 nucleotide sequence: TGTGCCAGCAGCCAAGTGGGAACTAGCGGGGGAGATACGCAGTATTTT.

This clonotype has a handful of counts. This rearrangement joins TRBV19 to TRBJ1-1; possible D gene TRBD1, 6 bases. The CDR3 spans 16 residues. Trimming took off 3 bases at V and 2 bases at J, with 16 bases between the two ends. In germline, CDR1 is LNHDA, CDR2 SQIVND (reference sequence). The CDR3 protein is CASSIWAGDENTEAFF. The CDR3 region has the DNA TGTGCCAGTAGTATTTGGGCAGGGGATGAAAACACTGAAGCTTTCTTT.

This clonotype came up a few times. The J gene is TRBJ2-5, the V gene TRBV5-4; 14 bases map to TRBD2. The junction had 13 bases not matched to a gene; V was cut back by 6 bases and J by 6 bases. This CDR3 contains 17 residues. Germline V CDR1 and CDR2: SGHNT, YYREEE (reference sequence). This CDR3 is CASTDSQGTSGSKTQYF. CDR3 coding DNA: TGTGCCAGCACCGACAGCCAGGGGACTAGCGGGAGTAAGACCCAGTACTTC.

This clonotype has more than one count but fewer than ten. The chain uses TRBV12-3 or TRBV12-4 and TRBJ2-5, with 15 positions matching TRBD2. V lost 5 bases, J lost 9 bases, and 4 bases stayed unmatched. The CDR3 loop spans 14 amino acids. CDR3 amino acids: CASSRTSGGVAQYF. The CDR3 DNA follows: TGTGCCAGCAGTCGGACTAGCGGGGGGGTGGCCCAGTACTTC.

The V and J genes are TRBV6-6 and TRBJ2-7; D ambiguous. This CDR3 is 12 amino acids long. Germline values: CDR1 MNHNY, CDR2 SVGAGI (reference sequence). V was shortened by 6 bases and J by 6 bases, with 12 bases between the two germline ends. CDR3 residues: CASSFDRAEQYF. The CDR3 DNA sequence: TGTGCCAGCAGCTTTGATAGAGCCGAGCAGTACTTC.

This chain links TRBV12-3 or TRBV12-4 with TRBJ1-1; D gene unclear. This CDR3 spans 13 amino acids. The V end lost 1 base, the J end lost 7 bases, and 10 bases lay between the germline ends. CDR3 protein: CASSLEEGLEAFF. Here the CDR3 DNA reads TGTGCCAGCAGTTTAGAAGAAGGTCTTGAAGCTTTCTTT.

The chain links TRBV7-9 to TRBJ1-1; D unresolved. Trimming took 1 base from V and 6 from J, leaving 6 bases between them. Germline V gene data show CDR1 as SEHNR and CDR2 as FQNEAQ (reference sequence). The CDR3 is made up of 12 amino acids. CDR3 sequence: CASSLGAAEAFF. CDR3 sequence (DNA): TGTGCCAGCAGCTTAGGGGCAGCTGAAGCTTTCTTT.